The rows below give T cell receptor beta chains drawn from one sample of a study of shared clonotypes between healthy human individuals. Clones were read by immunoSEQ multiplex PCR, and TCRdb kept only the in-frame ones, dropping some. In the table there are approximately 340,000 clones, around 72% of which are singletons. Specimen: memory CD4+ T cells sorted from blood. The source of these receptors is a man aged 25 to 40 in good health. CDR3s include the opening cysteine and the closing phenylalanine or tryptophan. D genes are given only for firm matches. Not all rows give a size; the values are once, few, many and, for expanded clones, a class.

>NA|TRBV4-3|TRBJ1-2|NA
CASSQETGDYGYTF
TGCGCCAGCAGCCAAGAGACGGGGGACTATGGCTACACCTTC
>NA|TRBV29-1|TRBJ2-5|NA
CSVDFQEETQYF
TGCAGCGTTGATTTCCAGGAAGAGACCCAGTACTTC
>TRBD2|TRBV6-1|TRBJ2-1|few
CASSESGRTSNSYNEQFF
TGTGCCAGCAGTGAGAGCGGGAGGACTTCAAATTCCTACAATGAGCAGTTCTTC
>NA|TRBV2|TRBJ1-1|once
CASSGASGAAAFF
TGTGCCAGCAGTGGGGCTTCGGGGGCCGCGGCTTTCTTT
>TRBD1|TRBV5-1|TRBJ2-2|NA
CASSPGQVGGELFF
TGCGCCAGCAGCCCAGGACAGGTTGGCGGGGAGCTGTTTTTT
>NA|TRBV25-1|TRBJ1-1|once
CASSGTGRNTEAFF
TGTGCCAGCAGTGGAACAGGGCGGAACACTGAAGCTTTCTTT
>NA|TRBV5-5|TRBJ2-7|NA
CASSLGPAYEQYF
TGTGCCAGCAGCTTGGGACCGGCCTACGAGCAGTACTTC
>TRBD2|TRBV5-1|TRBJ2-7|NA
CASSLGGLWGGEQYF
TGCGCCAGCAGCTTGGGCGGGCTATGGGGAGGGGAGCAGTACTTC
>NA|TRBV6-5|TRBJ1-1|NA
CASTNRGADTEAFF
TGTGCCAGCACTAACCGGGGGGCAGACACTGAAGCTTTCTTT
>NA|TRBV6-1|TRBJ2-2|NA
CASSDQMNTGELFF
TGTGCCAGCAGTGATCAAATGAACACCGGGGAGCTGTTTTTT
>NA|TRBV5-1|TRBJ2-1|NA
CASSFPEKNNEQFF
TGCGCCAGCAGCTTTCCTGAAAAAAACAATGAGCAGTTCTTC
>NA|TRBV5-1|TRBJ1-1|NA
CASSLPEDEAFF
TGCGCCAGCAGCTTGCCAGAAGATGAAGCTTTCTTT
>NA|TRBV29-1|TRBJ2-6|NA
CSVAGSGANVLTF
TGCAGCGTTGCAGGGTCTGGGGCCAACGTCCTGACTTTC
>NA|TRBV15|TRBJ2-3|NA
CATSRDRMGSYDTQYF
TGTGCCACCAGCAGAGATCGGATGGGTTCCTACGATACGCAGTATTTT
>NA|TRBV28|TRBJ1-5|NA
CASSVYSNQPQHF
TGTGCCAGCAGCGTCTATAGCAATCAGCCCCAGCATTTT
>TRBD1|TRBV18|TRBJ1-2|NA
CASSPSTVDRGGGYTF
TGTGCCAGCTCACCATCCACGGTGGACAGGGGTGGTGGCTACACCTTC
>NA|TRBV7-6|TRBJ2-3|NA
CASSSGSPSTDTQYF
TGTGCCAGCAGCTCAGGAAGTCCTAGCACAGATACGCAGTATTTT
>NA|TRBV7-2|TRBJ2-1|few
CASSLGSSSYNEQFF
TGTGCCAGCAGCTTAGGCTCGAGCTCCTACAATGAGCAGTTCTTC
>NA|TRBV28|TRBJ2-1|NA
CASSTGGGWGGSNNEQFF
TGTGCCAGCAGTACAGGGGGAGGATGGGGCGGGAGCAACAATGAGCAGTTCTTC
>TRBD1|TRBV2|TRBJ2-2|NA
CASTGQGAPNGELFF
TGTGCCAGCACGGGACAGGGGGCGCCTAACGGGGAGCTGTTTTTT
>NA|TRBV5-1|TRBJ1-2|NA
CASSLAPTAYGGYTF
TGCGCCAGCAGCTTGGCCCCGACGGCGTATGGTGGCTACACCTTC
>TRBD2|TRBV28|TRBJ2-2|few
CASTRTSGRNTGELFF
TGTGCCAGCACCCGGACTAGCGGGAGGAACACCGGGGAGCTGTTTTTT
>TRBD1|TRBV18|TRBJ1-2|NA
CASSPRDRGDAYGYTF
TGTGCCAGCTCACCGAGGGACAGGGGAGACGCCTATGGCTACACCTTC
>TRBD1|TRBV18|TRBJ2-3|NA
CASSLGQGARGTDTQYF
TGTGCCAGCTCGTTGGGACAGGGGGCACGCGGCACAGATACGCAGTATTTT
>NA|TRBV5-1|TRBJ2-1|NA
CASSMPGGDNEQFF
TGCGCCAGCAGCATGCCCGGGGGCGACAATGAGCAGTTCTTC
>NA|TRBV27|TRBJ2-1|few
CASSLGWRTNEQFF
TGTGCCAGCAGCCTGGGGTGGAGAACCAATGAGCAGTTCTTC
>NA|TRBV7-9|TRBJ2-3|NA
CASSPETGRTERTDTQYF
TGTGCCAGCAGCCCTGAGACCGGGCGAACCGAACGCACAGATACGCAGTATTTT
>NA|TRBV2|TRBJ1-2|few
CASVPVRLEGHTF
TGTGCCAGCGTTCCCGTCCGGCTTGAGGGCCACACCTTC
>NA|TRBV28|TRBJ2-7|once
CASRATAYEQYF
TGTGCCAGCAGGGCGACGGCCTACGAGCAGTACTTC
>TRBD2|TRBV15|TRBJ2-1|NA
CATSRDIVRAGVSYNEQFF
TGTGCCACCAGCAGAGATATCGTTCGGGCGGGAGTCTCCTACAATGAGCAGTTCTTC
>NA|TRBV7-8|TRBJ2-5|NA
CASSLGRASQETQYF
TGTGCCAGCAGCTTAGGTCGGGCCTCTCAAGAGACCCAGTACTTC
>NA|TRBV27|TRBJ1-1|NA
CASSFAGADTEAFF
TGTGCCAGCAGTTTTGCAGGGGCGGATACTGAAGCTTTCTTT
>NA|TRBV6-5|TRBJ1-1|NA
CASSQFRTLNTEAFF
TGTGCCAGCAGCCAATTCCGAACGTTGAACACTGAAGCTTTCTTT
>NA|TRBV7-9|TRBJ2-3|NA
CASSFGSLSTDTQYF
TGTGCCAGCAGCTTTGGGTCCCTGAGCACAGATACGCAGTATTTT
>NA|TRBV6-4|TRBJ2-2|NA
CASSDGVSANTGELFF
TGTGCCAGCAGTGACGGGGTCAGCGCGAACACCGGGGAGCTGTTTTTT
>NA|TRBV5-1|TRBJ2-5|once
CASSPSGLQETQYF
TGCGCCAGCAGCCCATCGGGGCTTCAAGAGACCCAGTACTTC
>NA|TRBV2|TRBJ1-5|NA
CASSADLVNQPQHF
TGTGCCAGCAGCGCGGATCTTGTGAATCAGCCCCAGCATTTT
>TRBD1|TRBV28|TRBJ1-1|NA
CASSLGGMNTEAFF
TGTGCCAGCAGCTTAGGGGGCATGAACACTGAAGCTTTCTTT
>TRBD2|TRBV19|TRBJ2-7|NA
CASSTSGISYEQYF
TGTGCCAGTAGTACTAGCGGGATCTCCTACGAGCAGTACTTC
>NA|TRBV28|TRBJ2-7|once
CASSLTGVLSYEQYF
TGTGCCAGCAGTTTAACGGGAGTTCTTTCCTACGAGCAGTACTTC
>NA|TRBV5-8|TRBJ2-1|NA
CASSMRVRPLLKGNEQFF
TGTGCCAGCAGCATGAGGGTCAGACCCTTACTCAAAGGCAATGAGCAGTTCTTC
>TRBD1|TRBV5-4|TRBJ2-2|NA
CASSLSGQGFPGELFF
TGTGCCAGCAGCTTGTCGGGACAGGGCTTTCCCGGGGAGCTGTTTTTT
>TRBD1|TRBV5-8|TRBJ1-5|NA
CASSPGQAGNQPQHF
TGTGCCAGCAGCCCAGGACAGGCTGGCAATCAGCCCCAGCATTTT
>TRBD2|TRBV4-3|TRBJ2-3|NA
CASSQFRGADTQYF
TGCGCCAGCAGCCAATTCCGGGGGGCAGATACGCAGTATTTT
>NA|TRBV5-1|TRBJ2-3|NA
CASSLVIRVASTDTQYF
TGCGCCAGCAGCTTGGTAATACGGGTTGCTAGCACAGATACGCAGTATTTT
>TRBD1|TRBV28|TRBJ2-2|NA
CASRTGTVTLAGELFF
TGTGCCAGCAGAACCGGGACAGTGACCTTGGCTGGGGAGCTGTTTTTT
>TRBD1|TRBV6-6|TRBJ1-3|NA
CASTAGGFGNTIYF
TGTGCCAGCACCGCAGGGGGCTTTGGAAACACCATATATTTT
>NA|TRBV6-1|TRBJ1-6|NA
CASSDGPGGGSPLHF
TGTGCCAGCAGCGATGGTCCGGGGGGCGGTTCACCCCTCCACTTT
>NA|TRBV7-9|TRBJ2-4|many
CASSQGLGGDIQYF
TGTGCCAGCAGCCAGGGGCTGGGGGGGGACATTCAGTACTTC
>TRBD2|TRBV5-4|TRBJ2-2|NA
CASSLGGLAGGPGTGELFF
TGTGCCAGCAGCTTGGGGGGACTAGCGGGAGGGCCGGGGACCGGGGAGCTGTTTTTT
>NA|TRBV6-1|TRBJ1-2|NA
CASSESIYYGYTF
TGTGCCAGCAGTGAAAGCATCTACTATGGCTACACCTTC
>NA|TRBV10-3|TRBJ1-5|few
CATNLGLDQPQHF
TGTGCCACCAACCTTGGACTTGATCAGCCCCAGCATTTT
>NA|TRBV11-2|TRBJ2-3|NA
CASSPVASTQYF
TGTGCCAGCAGCCCCGTGGCCTCTACGCAGTATTTT
>TRBD2|TRBV5-1|TRBJ2-7|NA
CASSSPGLAGDSSYEQYF
TGCGCCAGCAGCTCGCCGGGACTAGCGGGCGACAGCTCCTACGAGCAGTACTTC
>NA|TRBV19|TRBJ1-5|NA
CASSRGVGFNQPQHF
TGTGCCAGTAGTCGGGGGGTCGGTTTTAATCAGCCCCAGCATTTT